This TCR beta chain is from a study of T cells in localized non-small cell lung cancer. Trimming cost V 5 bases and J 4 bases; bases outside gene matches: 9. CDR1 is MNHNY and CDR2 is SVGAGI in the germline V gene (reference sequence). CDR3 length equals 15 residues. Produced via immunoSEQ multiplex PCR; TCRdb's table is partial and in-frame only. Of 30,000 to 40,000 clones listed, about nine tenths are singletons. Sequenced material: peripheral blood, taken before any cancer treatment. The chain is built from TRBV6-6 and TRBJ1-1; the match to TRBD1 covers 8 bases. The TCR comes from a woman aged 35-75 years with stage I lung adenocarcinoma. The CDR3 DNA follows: TGTGCCAGCAGTACCGGACAGGGTATGACCACTGAAGCTTTCTTT. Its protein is CASSTGQGMTTEAFF.